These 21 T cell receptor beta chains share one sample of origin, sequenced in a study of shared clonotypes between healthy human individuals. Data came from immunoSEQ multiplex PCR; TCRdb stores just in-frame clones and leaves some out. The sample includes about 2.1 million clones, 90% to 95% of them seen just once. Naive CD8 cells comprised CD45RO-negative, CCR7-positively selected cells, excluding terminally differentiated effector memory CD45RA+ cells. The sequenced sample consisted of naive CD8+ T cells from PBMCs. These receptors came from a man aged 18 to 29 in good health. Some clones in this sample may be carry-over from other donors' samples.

CDR3 bases: TGCGCCAGCAGCTTGGTGTTGCGGGAGGGGTCCTACAATGAGCAGTTCTTC. This encodes CASSLVLREGSYNEQFF. The chain uses TRBV5-1 and TRBJ2-1; 9 nucleotides line up with TRBD2. CDR1 is SGHRS and CDR2 is YFSETQ in the germline V gene. This CDR3 contains 17 residues. V trimming: 0 bases; J trimming: 1 base; junction bases outside the gene matches: 5.

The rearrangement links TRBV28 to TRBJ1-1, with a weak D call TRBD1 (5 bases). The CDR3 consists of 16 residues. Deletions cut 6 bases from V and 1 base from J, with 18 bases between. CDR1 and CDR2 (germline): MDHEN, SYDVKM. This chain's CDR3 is CASSSRIRDENTEAFF. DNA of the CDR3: TGTGCCAGCAGCTCCAGGATAAGGGACGAGAACACTGAAGCTTTCTTT.

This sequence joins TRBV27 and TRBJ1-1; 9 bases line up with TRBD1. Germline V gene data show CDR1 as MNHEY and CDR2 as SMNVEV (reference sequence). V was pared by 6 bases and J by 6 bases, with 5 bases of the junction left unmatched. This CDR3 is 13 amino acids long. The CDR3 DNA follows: TGTGCCAGCAGGGGTGGGACAGGGCCTGAAGCTTTCTTT. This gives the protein CASRGGTGPEAFF.

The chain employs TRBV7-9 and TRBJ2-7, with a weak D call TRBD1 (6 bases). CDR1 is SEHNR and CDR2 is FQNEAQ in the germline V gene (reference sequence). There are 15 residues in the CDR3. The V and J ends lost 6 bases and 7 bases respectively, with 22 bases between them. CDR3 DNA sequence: TGTGCCAGCAGACCCGCGGACAGACCACCCCTGGAGCAGTACTTC. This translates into CASRPADRPPLEQYF.

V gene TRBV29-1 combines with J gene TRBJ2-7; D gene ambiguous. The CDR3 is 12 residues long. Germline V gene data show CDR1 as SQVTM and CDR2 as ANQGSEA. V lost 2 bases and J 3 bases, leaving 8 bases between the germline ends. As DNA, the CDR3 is TGCAGCGTTGAATCTTCAGGCTACGAGCAGTACTTC. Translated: CSVESSGYEQYF.

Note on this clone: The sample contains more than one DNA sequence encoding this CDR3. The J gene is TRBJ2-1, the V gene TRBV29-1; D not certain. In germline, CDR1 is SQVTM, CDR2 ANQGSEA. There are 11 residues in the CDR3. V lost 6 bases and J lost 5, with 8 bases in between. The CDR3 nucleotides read TGCAGCGTAAGGATTCACAATGAGCAGTTCTTC. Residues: CSVRIHNEQFF.

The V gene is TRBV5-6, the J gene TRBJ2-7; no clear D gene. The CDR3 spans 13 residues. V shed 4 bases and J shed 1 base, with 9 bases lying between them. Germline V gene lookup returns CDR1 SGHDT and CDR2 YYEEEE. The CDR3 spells CASSHESSYEQYF. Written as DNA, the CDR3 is TGTGCCAGCAGCCATGAATCTTCCTACGAGCAGTACTTC.

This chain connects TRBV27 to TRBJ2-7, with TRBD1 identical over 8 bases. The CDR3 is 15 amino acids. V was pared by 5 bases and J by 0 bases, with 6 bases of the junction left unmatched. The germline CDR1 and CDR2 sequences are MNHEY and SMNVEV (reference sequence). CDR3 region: CASSPDRAVSYEQYF. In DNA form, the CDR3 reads TGTGCCAGCAGTCCGGACAGGGCCGTCTCCTACGAGCAGTACTTC.

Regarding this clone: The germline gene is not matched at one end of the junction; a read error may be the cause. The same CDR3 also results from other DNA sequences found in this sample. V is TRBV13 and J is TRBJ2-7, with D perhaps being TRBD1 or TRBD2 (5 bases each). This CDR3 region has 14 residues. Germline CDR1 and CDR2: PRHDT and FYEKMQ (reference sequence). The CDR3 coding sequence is TGTGCCAGCAGCCCCCGGGACCTCTCCTATGAGCAGTACTTC. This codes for CASSPRDLSYEQYF.

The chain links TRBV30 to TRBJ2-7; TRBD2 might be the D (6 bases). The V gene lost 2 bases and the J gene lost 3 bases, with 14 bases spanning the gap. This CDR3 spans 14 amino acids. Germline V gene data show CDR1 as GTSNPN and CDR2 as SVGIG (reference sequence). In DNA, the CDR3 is TGTGCCTGGAGTCTCGGGCAGGGACTCTACGAGCAGTACTTC. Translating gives CAWSLGQGLYEQYF. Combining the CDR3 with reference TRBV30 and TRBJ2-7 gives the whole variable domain SQTIHQWPATLVQPVGSPLSLECTVEGTSNPNLYWYRQAAGRGLQLLFYSVGIGQISSEVPQNLSASRPQDRQFILSSKKLLLSDSGFYLCAWSLGQGLYEQYFGPGTRLTVT.

The CDR3 nucleotides are TGTGCCAGCAGTGGCGGGACAGGGGATGACTACACCTTC. Translation: CASSGGTGDDYTF. This chain joins TRBV7-9 and TRBJ1-2; 10 nucleotides agree with TRBD1. Looked up from germline, CDR1 is SEHNR and CDR2 is FQNEAQ (reference sequence). CDR3 length: 13 residues. V shed 6 bases and J 10 bases; nucleotides not matched to a gene: 8.

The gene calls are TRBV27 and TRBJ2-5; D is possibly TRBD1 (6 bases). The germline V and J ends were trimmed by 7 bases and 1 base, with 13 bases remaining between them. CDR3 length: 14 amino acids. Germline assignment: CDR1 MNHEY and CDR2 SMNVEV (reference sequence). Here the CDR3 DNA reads TGTGCCAGCACCCCCGTAGGGGGCCAAGAGACCCAGTACTTC. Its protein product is CASTPVGGQETQYF.

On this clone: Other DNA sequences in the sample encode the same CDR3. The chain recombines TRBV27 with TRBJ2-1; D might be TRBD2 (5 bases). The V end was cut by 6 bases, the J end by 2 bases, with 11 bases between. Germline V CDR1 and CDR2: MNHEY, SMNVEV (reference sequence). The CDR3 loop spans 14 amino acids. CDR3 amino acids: CASSPGGPYNEQFF. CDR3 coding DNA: TGTGCCAGCAGCCCTGGAGGACCCTACAATGAGCAGTTCTTC.

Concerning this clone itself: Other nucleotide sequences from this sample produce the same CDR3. In DNA form, the CDR3 reads TGTGCCTGGAGTGTAGGGGCGACCTACGAGCAGTACTTC. Translated: CAWSVGATYEQYF. This chain links TRBV30 with TRBJ2-7; weak D call: TRBD1 (5 bases). The ends were cut back, 0 bases at V and 2 bases at J, with 8 bases in the middle. CDR3 length: 13 amino acids. Per the germline V gene, CDR1 is GTSNPN and CDR2 is SVGIG (reference sequence).

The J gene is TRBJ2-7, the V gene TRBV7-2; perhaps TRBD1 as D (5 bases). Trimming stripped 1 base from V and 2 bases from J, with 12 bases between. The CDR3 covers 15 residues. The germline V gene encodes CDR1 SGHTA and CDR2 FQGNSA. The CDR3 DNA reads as TGTGCCAGCAGCTTAGGGAAGGGGTCCCCCTACGAGCAGTACTTC. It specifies CASSLGKGSPYEQYF.

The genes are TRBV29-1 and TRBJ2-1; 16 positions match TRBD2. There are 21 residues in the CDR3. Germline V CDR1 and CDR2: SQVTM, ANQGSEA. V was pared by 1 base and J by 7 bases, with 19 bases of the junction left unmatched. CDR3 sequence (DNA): TGCAGCGTTGAAGCTGTGAGGGGGGGACTAGCGGGAGGGTTCAACGTGAATGAGCAGTTCTTC. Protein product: CSVEAVRGGLAGGFNVNEQFF.

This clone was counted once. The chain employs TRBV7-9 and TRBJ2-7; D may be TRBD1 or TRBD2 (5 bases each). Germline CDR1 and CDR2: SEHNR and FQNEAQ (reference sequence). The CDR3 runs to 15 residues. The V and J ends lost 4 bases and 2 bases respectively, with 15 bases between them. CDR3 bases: TGTGCCAGCAGCTCCCGGGAAGGGGTTACCTACGAGCAGTACTTC. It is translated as CASSSREGVTYEQYF.

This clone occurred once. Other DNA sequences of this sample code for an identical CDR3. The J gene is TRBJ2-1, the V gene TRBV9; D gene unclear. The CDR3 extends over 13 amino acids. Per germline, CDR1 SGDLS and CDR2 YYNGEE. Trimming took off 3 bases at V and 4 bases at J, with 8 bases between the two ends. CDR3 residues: CASSATRYNEQFF. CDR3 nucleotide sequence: TGTGCCAGCAGCGCGACGCGGTACAATGAGCAGTTCTTC.

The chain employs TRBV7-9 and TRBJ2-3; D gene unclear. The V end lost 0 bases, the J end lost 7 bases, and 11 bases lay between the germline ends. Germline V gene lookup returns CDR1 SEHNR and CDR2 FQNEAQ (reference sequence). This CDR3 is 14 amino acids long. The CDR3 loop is CASSLAIGPHTQYF. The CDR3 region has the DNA TGTGCCAGCAGCTTAGCAATCGGCCCACATACGCAGTATTTT.

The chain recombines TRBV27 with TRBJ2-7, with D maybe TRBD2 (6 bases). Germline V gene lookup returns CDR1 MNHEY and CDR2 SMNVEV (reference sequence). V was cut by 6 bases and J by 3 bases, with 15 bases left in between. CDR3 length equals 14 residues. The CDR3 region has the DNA TGTGCCAGCAGCCTGTCACTCGGGGGCTACGAGCAGTACTTC. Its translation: CASSLSLGGYEQYF.

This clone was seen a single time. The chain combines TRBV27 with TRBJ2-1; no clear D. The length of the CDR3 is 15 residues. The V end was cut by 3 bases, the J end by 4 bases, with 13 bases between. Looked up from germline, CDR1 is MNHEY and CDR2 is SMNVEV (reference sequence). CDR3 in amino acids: CASSLVSVPYNEQFF. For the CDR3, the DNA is TGTGCCAGCAGTTTGGTATCAGTCCCTTACAATGAGCAGTTCTTC.